This entry features one T cell receptor beta chain sequence. TCRdb keeps only in-frame clones here, not all; method: immunoSEQ multiplex PCR. Of tens of thousands of clones listed, 94% were seen once; the top ten hold approximately 0.42%. The sample belongs to a study of T cell changes during pregnancy in multiple sclerosis. The length of the CDR3 is 15 residues. Per germline, CDR1 SGHAT and CDR2 FQNNGV. V shed 4 bases, J shed 5 bases, and the junction held 8 bases outside the gene matches. This sequence joins TRBV11-2 and TRBJ2-5; TRBD1 agrees at 9 bases. This TCR came from a female donor with multiple sclerosis, enrolled in a pregnancy study. The sample was CD4+ T cells from peripheral blood mononuclear cells, taken in the second trimester of pregnancy. For the CDR3, the DNA is TGTGCCAGCAGCTCCCTGGGACAGGGCCGGGAGACCCAGTACTTC. Encoded protein: CASSSLGQGRETQYF. The full variable domain, completed using reference TRBV11-2 and TRBJ2-5, is EAGVAQSPRYKIIEKRQSVAFWCNPISGHATLYWYQQILGQGPKLLIQFQNNGVVDDSQLPKDRFSAERLKGVDSTLKIQPAKLEDSAVYLCASSSLGQGRETQYFGPGTRLLVL.